A selection of T cell receptor beta chains follows, all from one sample in a study of graft-versus-host responses after intestinal transplantation. Generated by immunoSEQ multiplex PCR, the TCRdb table keeps only in-frame clones and is missing some. The table shows tens of thousands of clones, with around 83% occurring only once. Specimen: ileum tissue, collected 98 days after intestinal transplantation. These receptor sequences come from a human patient who received an intestinal transplant, so some T cells may come from the graft donor. Each CDR3 is given with its conserved first and last residue. D genes are given only for firm matches. Part of the rows lack a size; the others show once, few, many or a class for expanded clones.

j_gene: TRBJ1-5; abundance: NA; v_gene: TRBV11-2; d_gene: NA; CDR3aa: CASSSSGTPYSNQPQHF; CDR3nt: TGTGCCAGCAGCTCCAGTGGGACGCCATATAGCAATCAGCCCCAGCATTTT
j_gene: TRBJ2-1; abundance: NA; v_gene: TRBV6-7; d_gene: TRBD1; CDR3aa: CASSYTDRASSYNEQFF; CDR3nt: TGTGCCAGCAGTTACACGGACAGGGCAAGCTCCTACAATGAGCAGTTCTTC
j_gene: TRBJ1-1; abundance: NA; v_gene: TRBV9; d_gene: NA; CDR3aa: CASSVGGGGFEAFF; CDR3nt: TGTGCCAGCAGCGTAGGAGGTGGGGGATTTGAAGCTTTCTTT
j_gene: TRBJ2-5; abundance: NA; v_gene: TRBV7-3; d_gene: NA; CDR3aa: CASSLIGETQYF; CDR3nt: TGTGCCAGCAGCTTAATCGGGGAGACCCAGTACTTC
j_gene: TRBJ2-2; abundance: few; v_gene: TRBV4-2; d_gene: TRBD2; CDR3aa: CASSQATSGGPTGELFF; CDR3nt: TGTGCCAGCAGCCAGGCGACTAGCGGGGGGCCTACCGGGGAGCTGTTTTTT
j_gene: TRBJ2-1; abundance: NA; v_gene: TRBV2; d_gene: NA; CDR3aa: CASSQNPGLPYNEQFF; CDR3nt: TGTGCCAGCAGCCAAAACCCTGGACTACCTTACAATGAGCAGTTCTTC
j_gene: TRBJ1-1; abundance: few; v_gene: TRBV7-8; d_gene: NA; CDR3aa: CASSLVAPGIGPNTEAFF; CDR3nt: TGTGCCAGCAGCTTAGTAGCCCCGGGTATCGGGCCGAACACTGAAGCTTTCTTT
j_gene: TRBJ1-1; abundance: NA; v_gene: TRBV30; d_gene: NA; CDR3aa: CAWSLVWDTEAFF; CDR3nt: TGTGCCTGGAGCCTCGTGTGGGACACTGAAGCTTTCTTT
j_gene: TRBJ2-7; abundance: NA; v_gene: TRBV6-1; d_gene: NA; CDR3aa: CASNSYEQYF; CDR3nt: TGTGCCAGCAATTCCTACGAGCAGTACTTC
j_gene: TRBJ2-5; abundance: NA; v_gene: TRBV27; d_gene: NA; CDR3aa: CASSLGYQETQYF; CDR3nt: TGTGCCAGCAGCCTGGGGTACCAAGAGACCCAGTACTTC
j_gene: TRBJ2-5; abundance: NA; v_gene: TRBV30; d_gene: NA; CDR3aa: CAWGGGGAQETQYF; CDR3nt: TGTGCCTGGGGAGGGGGCGGGGCACAAGAGACCCAGTACTTC
j_gene: TRBJ2-2; abundance: NA; v_gene: TRBV5-6; d_gene: NA; CDR3aa: CASSYPGISNTGELFF; CDR3nt: TGTGCCAGCAGCTACCCCGGGATCTCGAACACCGGGGAGCTGTTTTTT
j_gene: TRBJ2-3; abundance: once; v_gene: TRBV4-1; d_gene: TRBD2; CDR3aa: CASSQRPGLAQYF; CDR3nt: TGCGCCAGCAGCCAGCGCCCGGGACTAGCCCAGTATTTT
j_gene: TRBJ2-7; abundance: NA; v_gene: TRBV27; d_gene: NA; CDR3aa: CASSFSQGEQYF; CDR3nt: TGTGCCAGCAGTTTCTCACAGGGAGAGCAGTACTTC
j_gene: TRBJ2-1; abundance: NA; v_gene: TRBV27; d_gene: NA; CDR3aa: CASSLSGSYNEQFF; CDR3nt: TGTGCCAGCAGTTTATCAGGATCCTACAATGAGCAGTTCTTC
j_gene: TRBJ2-1; abundance: once; v_gene: TRBV29-1; d_gene: NA; CDR3aa: CSVVGGLEQFF; CDR3nt: TGCAGCGTTGTGGGGGGCTTGGAGCAGTTCTTC
j_gene: TRBJ1-2; abundance: NA; v_gene: TRBV5-1; d_gene: NA; CDR3aa: CASSLGWQGVGYTF; CDR3nt: TGCGCCAGCAGCTTGGGGTGGCAGGGAGTTGGCTACACCTTC
j_gene: TRBJ2-7; abundance: NA; v_gene: TRBV6-6; d_gene: NA; CDR3aa: CASSDPYEQYF; CDR3nt: TGTGCCAGCAGTGACCCTTACGAGCAGTACTTC
j_gene: TRBJ1-6; abundance: NA; v_gene: TRBV19; d_gene: NA; CDR3aa: CASSIPWTDSYNSPLHF; CDR3nt: TGTGCCAGTAGTATCCCCTGGACTGACTCCTATAATTCACCCCTCCACTTT
j_gene: TRBJ1-3; abundance: NA; v_gene: TRBV7-8; d_gene: NA; CDR3aa: CASSLARRFSGNTIYF; CDR3nt: TGTGCCAGCAGCTTAGCTCGGAGATTCTCTGGAAACACCATATATTTT
j_gene: TRBJ2-5; abundance: NA; v_gene: TRBV19; d_gene: NA; CDR3aa: CASRPLRGALRGGETQYF; CDR3nt: TGTGCCAGTAGACCGCTTCGAGGGGCTCTTAGGGGTGGAGAGACCCAGTACTTC
j_gene: TRBJ2-1; abundance: NA; v_gene: TRBV5-1; d_gene: NA; CDR3aa: CASSLEGPANEQFF; CDR3nt: TGCGCCAGCAGCTTGGAGGGGCCTGCGAATGAGCAGTTCTTC
j_gene: TRBJ2-1; abundance: NA; v_gene: TRBV10-3; d_gene: TRBD2; CDR3aa: CAIHSGTSDFNEQFF; CDR3nt: TGTGCCATACATTCCGGGACTAGCGATTTCAATGAGCAGTTCTTC
j_gene: TRBJ1-6; abundance: NA; v_gene: TRBV6-1; d_gene: NA; CDR3aa: CASSTDTGSPLHF; CDR3nt: TGTGCCAGCAGTACAGATACGGGGTCACCCCTCCACTTT
j_gene: TRBJ1-3; abundance: few; v_gene: TRBV4-1; d_gene: TRBD1; CDR3aa: CASSHGQGNAGNTIYF; CDR3nt: TGCGCCAGCAGCCACGGACAGGGTAATGCCGGAAACACCATATATTTT
j_gene: TRBJ2-1; abundance: NA; v_gene: TRBV5-6; d_gene: NA; CDR3aa: CASSDLPLTFDSYNEQFF; CDR3nt: TGTGCCAGCAGCGACCTCCCGCTCACTTTCGACTCCTACAATGAGCAGTTCTTC
j_gene: TRBJ1-5; abundance: NA; v_gene: TRBV19; d_gene: TRBD1; CDR3aa: CASRTMPYRGAGNQPQHF; CDR3nt: TGTGCCAGTAGAACTATGCCCTACAGGGGTGCTGGGAATCAGCCCCAGCATTTT
j_gene: TRBJ2-2; abundance: NA; v_gene: TRBV28; d_gene: NA; CDR3aa: CASSLLGQNTGELFF; CDR3nt: TGTGCCAGCAGTTTACTGGGACAGAACACCGGGGAGCTGTTTTTT
j_gene: TRBJ2-2; abundance: NA; v_gene: TRBV19; d_gene: NA; CDR3aa: CASWAGPDGELFF; CDR3nt: TGTGCCAGCTGGGCGGGACCGGACGGGGAGCTGTTTTTT
j_gene: TRBJ1-1; abundance: NA; v_gene: TRBV6-1; d_gene: NA; CDR3aa: CASSAWGYTEAFF; CDR3nt: TGTGCCAGCAGTGCCTGGGGGTACACTGAAGCTTTCTTT
j_gene: TRBJ2-7; abundance: NA; v_gene: TRBV27; d_gene: TRBD1; CDR3aa: CARGTGPNEQYF; CDR3nt: TGTGCCAGGGGGACAGGGCCCAACGAGCAGTACTTC
j_gene: TRBJ2-4; abundance: NA; v_gene: TRBV7-9; d_gene: NA; CDR3aa: CASRLGGGGNIQYF; CDR3nt: TGTGCCAGCCGGCTGGGAGGTGGAGGGAACATTCAGTACTTC
j_gene: TRBJ1-5; abundance: NA; v_gene: TRBV6-5; d_gene: TRBD1; CDR3aa: CASSRTGTDNQPQHF; CDR3nt: TGTGCCAGCAGTCGTACCGGGACAGATAATCAGCCCCAGCATTTT
j_gene: TRBJ1-4; abundance: NA; v_gene: TRBV7-9; d_gene: NA; CDR3aa: CASSSNNEKLFF; CDR3nt: TGTGCCAGCAGCTCGAATAATGAAAAACTGTTTTTT
j_gene: TRBJ2-4; abundance: few; v_gene: TRBV6-5; d_gene: TRBD1; CDR3aa: CASSYGQGAKNIQYF; CDR3nt: TGTGCCAGCAGTTACGGACAGGGTGCCAAAAACATTCAGTACTTC
j_gene: TRBJ1-3; abundance: NA; v_gene: TRBV5-1; d_gene: NA; CDR3aa: CASREGSLSGNTIYF; CDR3nt: TGCGCCAGCAGGGAGGGGAGCCTCTCTGGAAACACCATATATTTT
j_gene: TRBJ1-1; abundance: few; v_gene: TRBV19; d_gene: NA; CDR3aa: CASGRMNTEAFF; CDR3nt: TGTGCCAGTGGTCGGATGAACACTGAAGCTTTCTTT
j_gene: TRBJ2-6; abundance: NA; v_gene: TRBV4-1; d_gene: TRBD1; CDR3aa: CASSQSPDREAGANVLTF; CDR3nt: TGCGCCAGCAGCCAGTCCCCGGACAGGGAGGCAGGGGCCAACGTCCTGACTTTC
j_gene: TRBJ2-7; abundance: NA; v_gene: TRBV2; d_gene: TRBD1; CDR3aa: CASSVGLVSGQGLKVSYEQYF; CDR3nt: TGTGCCAGCAGTGTGGGACTCGTGTCGGGACAGGGGTTGAAGGTTTCCTACGAGCAGTACTTC
j_gene: TRBJ2-1; abundance: NA; v_gene: TRBV12-2; d_gene: NA; CDR3aa: CASRLPVRGASYNEQFF; CDR3nt: TGTGCAAGTCGCTTACCAGTACGGGGGGCTTCCTACAATGAGCAGTTCTTC
j_gene: TRBJ1-2; abundance: NA; v_gene: TRBV5-1; d_gene: NA; CDR3aa: CASSFGFRGEVGYGYTF; CDR3nt: TGCGCCAGCAGCTTCGGGTTCAGGGGCGAAGTGGGGTATGGCTACACCTTC
j_gene: TRBJ1-2; abundance: NA; v_gene: TRBV2; d_gene: TRBD1; CDR3aa: CASSGDRVRNYGYTF; CDR3nt: TGTGCCAGCAGTGGAGACAGGGTCAGGAACTATGGCTACACCTTC
j_gene: TRBJ1-4; abundance: NA; v_gene: TRBV5-1; d_gene: TRBD1; CDR3aa: CASSLRPGTGLTNEKLFF; CDR3nt: TGCGCCAGCAGCTTACGGCCAGGGACAGGGCTGACTAATGAAAAACTGTTTTTT
j_gene: TRBJ1-2; abundance: NA; v_gene: TRBV7-2; d_gene: NA; CDR3aa: CASSLGRDGYTF; CDR3nt: TGTGCCAGCAGCTTAGGAAGGGATGGCTACACCTTC